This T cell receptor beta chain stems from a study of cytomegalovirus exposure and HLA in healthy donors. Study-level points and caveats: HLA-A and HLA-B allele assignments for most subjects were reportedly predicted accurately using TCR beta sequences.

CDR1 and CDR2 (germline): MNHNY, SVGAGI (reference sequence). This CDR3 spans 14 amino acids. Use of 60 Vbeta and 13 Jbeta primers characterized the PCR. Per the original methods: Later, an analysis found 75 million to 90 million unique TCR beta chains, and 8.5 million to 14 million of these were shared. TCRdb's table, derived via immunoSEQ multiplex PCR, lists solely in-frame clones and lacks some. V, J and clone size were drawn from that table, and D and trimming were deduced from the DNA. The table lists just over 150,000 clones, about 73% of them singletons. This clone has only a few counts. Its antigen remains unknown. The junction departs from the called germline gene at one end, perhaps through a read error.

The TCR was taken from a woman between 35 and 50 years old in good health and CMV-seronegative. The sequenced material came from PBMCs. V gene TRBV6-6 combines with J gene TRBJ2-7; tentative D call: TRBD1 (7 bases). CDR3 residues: CASSGGRGVPQSLF. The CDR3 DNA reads TGTGCCAGCAGTGGGGGCAGGGGGGTCCCCCAGTCCCTCTTC.